The T cell receptor beta chain described here comes from a study of shared clonotypes between healthy human individuals. V was clipped by 1 base and J by 7 bases, with 14 bases between them. CDR3 length: 14 residues. Per germline, CDR1 SGHVS and CDR2 FQNEAQ. This clone was seen only once. The target antigen is unknown. Repertoires were generated with immunoSEQ multiplex PCR, while TCRdb's copy carries only in-frame clones and drops some. The sample has hundreds of thousands of clones, about 96% seen once. General observations from the study: Among donors, the sharing of clonotypes was expected to be influenced by sequencing depth.

Naive-designated CD8 cells lacked CD45RO, were positively enriched for CCR7, and omitted terminally differentiated effector memory CD45RA+ cells. Material: naive CD8+ T cells sorted from blood. This chain uses TRBV7-8 with TRBJ2-7; D is uncertain. This clonotype originated in a woman aged 25 to 45 in good health. The CDR3 coding sequence is TGTGCCAGCAGCTTAGAGAACATGGGGTGGGAGCAGTACTTC. Encoded protein: CASSLENMGWEQYF.